The clone carrying this T cell receptor (beta chain) occurred a few times. Its antigen is not known. V dropped 2 bases and J dropped 1 base, with 12 bases sitting between them. This CDR3 spans 15 amino acids. Germline CDR1 and CDR2: ENHRY and SYGVKD. PCR was performed a second time for about 7 to 12 cycles using a sample-barcoded 5' primer and a J-beta primer mix. TCRdb itself ran the 5' RACE reads through MiXCR, one entry per CDR3 protein. The sample consists of around 780,000 distinct CDR3 sequences, roughly 50% of them appearing once. The sample originates from a study of blood T cells in healthy people across ages. Study-level information: About one barcoded beta molecule per two T cells was the capture yield of template switching.

Study results and caveats: Changes in expanded clonotypes were possibly confounded, as the CMV status of donors was unknown. Among T cells, TCR beta diversity per million cells dropped roughly linearly as age rose. Diversity estimates from one million T cells were considered underestimates.

The sequenced sample was blood. The chain recombines TRBV10-3 with TRBJ2-7; D assignment may be TRBD1 or TRBD2 (5 bases each). The TCR comes from a man aged 35 to 55 in good health. The CDR3 region has the DNA TGTGCCATCAGTGAGGACAGCCGAGGGTCCTACGAGCAGTACTTC. It yields the protein CAISEDSRGSYEQYF.